These T cell receptor beta chains were read from a single sample in a study of T-cell memory formation after mild COVID-19. In TCRdb, the 5' RACE reads were re-called with MiXCR into one record per CDR3 protein. Of about 350,000 distinct CDR3 sequences listed, 13% to 15% are singletons. The sequenced sample was PBMCs or a T cell subset sorted from them (not recorded which). The receptors here all came from a young man who had mild COVID-19 (a few samples of this study predate the infection). Cell type and time point are not known. Each CDR3 is given with its conserved first and last residue. Each record gives: J gene, clone size, D gene, V gene, CDR3 protein, CDR3 DNA. D genes are given only for firm matches. Clone size appears in some rows only: once, few, many, or a class for an expanded clone.

>TRBJ2-5|few|NA|TRBV5-8
CASSLGPGGETQYF
TGTGCCAGCAGCTTGGGCCCCGGGGGCGAGACCCAGTACTTC
>TRBJ2-5|few|TRBD1|TRBV20-1
CSSTGTAQETQYF
TGCAGTTCGACCGGGACAGCCCAAGAGACCCAGTACTTC
>TRBJ2-5|many|NA|TRBV12-3/TRBV12-4
CASSPDRQETQYF
TGTGCCAGCAGCCCGGACCGCCAAGAGACCCAGTACTTC
>TRBJ2-1|few|NA|TRBV4-3
CASSPQGSGHKYNEQFF
TGCGCCAGCAGCCCCCAGGGGTCGGGACATAAATACAATGAGCAGTTCTTC
>TRBJ2-3|NA|TRBD2|TRBV6-6
CASSYSRTSGGTDTQYF
TGTGCCAGCAGTTACTCGCGGACTAGCGGGGGTACAGATACGCAGTATTTT
>TRBJ2-5|few|NA|TRBV7-2
CASSPTRQETQYF
TGTGCCAGCAGCCCTACGCGTCAAGAGACCCAGTACTTC
>TRBJ1-3|many|TRBD1|TRBV7-9
CASSLGQGGNTIYF
TGTGCCAGCAGCTTAGGACAGGGCGGAAACACCATATATTTT
>TRBJ1-1|NA|TRBD1|TRBV4-3
CASSQSRQGYTEAFF
TGCGCCAGCAGCCAATCACGACAGGGGTACACTGAAGCTTTCTTT
>TRBJ2-5|NA|NA|TRBV23-1
CASSQLISGRPREETQYF
TGCGCCAGCAGTCAATTAATATCCGGCCGCCCAAGAGAGGAGACCCAGTACTTC
>TRBJ2-1|NA|NA|TRBV6-5
CASRSHDAGYNEQFF
TGTGCCAGCAGATCCCACGATGCAGGGTACAATGAGCAGTTCTTC
>TRBJ1-6|few|NA|TRBV7-2
CASSLEAQGQSPLHF
TGTGCCAGCAGCTTAGAAGCCCAGGGCCAGTCACCCCTCCACTTT
>TRBJ1-3|few|NA|TRBV4-3
CASSQDPGVGNTIYF
TGCGCCAGCAGCCAAGATCCAGGAGTAGGAAACACCATATATTTT
>TRBJ2-1|NA|NA|TRBV12-3/TRBV12-4
CASSLETYEQFF
TGTGCCAGCAGTTTAGAGACTTATGAGCAGTTCTTC
>TRBJ1-2|many|NA|TRBV5-1
CASSEGHGEDYGYTF
TGCGCCAGCAGCGAGGGACACGGGGAGGATTATGGCTACACCTTC
>TRBJ1-3|few|NA|TRBV7-9
CASSLERYTIYF
TGTGCCAGCAGCTTAGAACGTTACACCATATATTTT
>TRBJ1-3|few|NA|TRBV29-1
CSAETGLSGNTIYF
TGCAGCGCGGAGACAGGCCTCTCTGGAAACACCATATATTTT
>TRBJ1-2|NA|NA|TRBV4-1
CASSQDVPGGYTF
TGCGCCAGCAGCCAAGATGTACCGGGGGGCTACACCTTC
>TRBJ1-2|NA|TRBD1|TRBV7-2
CASSADRDRAPDF
TGTGCCAGCAGCGCGGACAGGGACCGGGCCCCTGACTTC
>TRBJ1-5|many|NA|TRBV7-2
CASSLDGQPQHF
TGTGCCAGCAGCTTAGATGGTCAGCCCCAGCATTTT
>TRBJ1-2|NA|NA|TRBV5-1
CASSIDRNWNYGYTF
TGCGCCAGCAGCATCGACAGGAATTGGAACTATGGCTACACCTTC
>TRBJ1-1|NA|NA|TRBV15
CATSIQTGSEAFF
TGTGCCACCAGCATTCAGACAGGCTCCGAAGCTTTCTTT
>TRBJ2-1|NA|NA|TRBV7-6
CASSLREENEQFF
TGTGCCAGCAGCTTAAGGGAGGAAAATGAGCAGTTCTTC
>TRBJ2-7|few|NA|TRBV14
CASARGEWDEQYF
TGTGCCAGCGCCAGGGGCGAATGGGACGAGCAGTACTTC
>TRBJ2-1|few|NA|TRBV24-1
CATSTSQGTRFF
TGTGCCACCAGTACTAGCCAAGGTACTAGGTTCTTC
>TRBJ1-5|NA|NA|TRBV4-3
CASSQMGPGRENQPQHF
TGCGCCAGCAGCCAAATGGGGCCGGGACGGGAAAATCAGCCCCAGCATTTT
>TRBJ2-3|NA|TRBD1|TRBV29-1
CSAGDSSTDTQYF
TGCAGCGCCGGGGACAGTAGCACAGATACGCAGTATTTT
>TRBJ1-4|NA|NA|TRBV7-9
CASSPASLNEKLFF
TGTGCCAGCAGCCCGGCGAGTCTTAATGAAAAACTGTTTTTT
>TRBJ2-3|NA|TRBD2|TRBV15
CATSRDRTSGGAKTDTQYF
TGTGCCACCAGCAGAGATCGGACTAGCGGGGGGGCAAAGACAGATACGCAGTATTTT
>TRBJ1-1|once|NA|TRBV3-1
CASSQSKNTEAFF
TGTGCCAGCAGCCAATCCAAGAACACTGAAGCTTTCTTT
>TRBJ1-1|NA|NA|TRBV6-6
CASISSGSGTEAFF
TGTGCCAGCATCTCCTCCGGTAGCGGCACTGAAGCTTTCTTT
>TRBJ2-7|few|NA|TRBV12-5
CASGLAGGLYEQYF
TGTGCTAGTGGTTTGGCCGGGGGGCTGTACGAGCAGTACTTC
>TRBJ1-1|NA|NA|TRBV20-1
CSASQGIGTTEAFF
TGCAGTGCTAGCCAGGGGATAGGGACCACTGAAGCTTTCTTT
>TRBJ1-2|few|NA|TRBV12-3/TRBV12-4
CASTLAFRDGYTF
TGTGCCAGCACCTTGGCCTTTCGCGATGGCTACACCTTC
>TRBJ2-7|few|NA|TRBV7-2
CASSFVPTSYEQYF
TGTGCCAGCAGCTTCGTCCCGACATCCTACGAGCAGTACTTC
>TRBJ2-3|many|NA|TRBV4-1
CASSQEQAPNTDTQYF
TGCGCCAGCAGCCAGGAACAGGCCCCCAACACAGATACGCAGTATTTT
>TRBJ1-5|NA|NA|TRBV18
CASSPVENRERQPQHF
TGTGCCAGCTCACCTGTGGAAAACAGGGAACGTCAGCCCCAGCATTTT
>TRBJ2-1|few|NA|TRBV12-3/TRBV12-4
CASTLDGATYNEQFF
TGTGCCAGCACCTTAGATGGGGCCACCTACAATGAGCAGTTCTTC
>TRBJ1-2|few|NA|TRBV6-5
CASSYGQYYGYTF
TGTGCCAGCAGTTACGGACAGTATTATGGCTACACCTTC
>TRBJ2-7|NA|TRBD1|TRBV14
CASSQDGTGHSYEQYF
TGTGCCAGCAGCCAAGACGGGACAGGGCACTCCTACGAGCAGTACTTC
>TRBJ2-7|NA|TRBD2|TRBV30
CASSRGEIYEQYF
TGTGCCTCCTCGCGGGGGGAGATTTACGAGCAGTACTTC
>TRBJ2-3|few|TRBD2|TRBV10-1
CASAQRDTDTQYF
TGCGCCAGCGCCCAGCGGGACACAGATACGCAGTATTTT
>TRBJ2-5|once|NA|TRBV7-2
CASSLVHREETQYF
TGTGCCAGCAGCTTAGTCCACAGGGAAGAGACCCAGTACTTC
>TRBJ2-7|NA|NA|TRBV4-3
CASSQGGSYEQYF
TGCGCCAGCAGCCAAGGAGGCAGCTACGAGCAGTACTTC
>TRBJ2-1|NA|NA|TRBV21-1
CASSKCQRGSYNEQFF
TGTGCCAGCAGCAAGTGCCAGCGGGGGTCATACAATGAGCAGTTCTTC
>TRBJ2-1|NA|TRBD2|TRBV10-2
CASSDGLAGVYNEQFF
TGCGCCAGCAGTGATGGACTAGCGGGGGTTTACAATGAGCAGTTCTTC
>TRBJ2-7|few|NA|TRBV5-6
CASSLNSFEQYF
TGTGCCAGCAGCTTGAATAGTTTCGAGCAGTACTTC
>TRBJ1-2|many|NA|TRBV5-6
CASSPRLWGGYTF
TGTGCCAGCAGCCCTCGCCTATGGGGCGGCTACACCTTC
>TRBJ2-4|few|TRBD1|TRBV4-3
CASSQDGQGKNIQYF
TGCGCCAGCAGCCAAGATGGACAGGGGAAAAACATTCAGTACTTC
>TRBJ2-7|NA|NA|TRBV12-3/TRBV12-4
CASGTSYEQYF
TGTGCCAGCGGCACCTCCTACGAGCAGTACTTC
>TRBJ2-7|NA|NA|TRBV5-6
CASSTPRDSGVSYEQYF
TGTGCCAGCAGCACCCCCCGTGACAGTGGGGTCTCCTACGAGCAGTACTTC
>TRBJ2-3|few|NA|TRBV4-1
CASSHPMEDTQYF
TGCGCCAGCAGCCATCCCATGGAGGATACGCAGTATTTT
>TRBJ1-5|NA|TRBD1|TRBV12-3/TRBV12-4
CASSLDRALKPQHF
TGTGCCAGCAGTTTGGACAGGGCGCTTAAGCCCCAGCATTTT
>TRBJ1-6|NA|TRBD1|TRBV12-3/TRBV12-4
CASTLDRSNSPLHF
TGTGCCAGCACCCTGGACAGGAGTAATTCACCCCTCCACTTT
>TRBJ2-1|few|TRBD2|TRBV7-9
CASSSIRTSGRYNEQFF
TGTGCCAGCAGCTCAATAAGAACTAGCGGGAGATACAATGAGCAGTTCTTC